The source of this T cell receptor (beta chain) is a study of cytomegalovirus exposure and HLA in healthy donors. The PCR made use of 60 Vbeta and 13 Jbeta primers. Sequenced by immunoSEQ multiplex PCR; TCRdb stores in-frame clones only, minus some. Of around 140,000 clones in the sample, roughly 66% were seen once. The germline V gene has CDR1 SNHLY and CDR2 FYNNEI. This CDR3 spans 14 amino acids. Trimming shortened V by 5 bases and J by 1 base, and 11 bases separated the two germline ends. This chain connects TRBV2 to TRBJ2-5, with TRBD1 as a possible D gene (6 bases). The sample comprised PBMCs. The receptor was derived from a woman under 30 in good health and CMV-seronegative. The CDR3 sequence is CASSPTGFQETQYF. The DNA of the CDR3 is TGTGCCAGCAGTCCAACAGGGTTCCAAGAGACCCAGTACTTC. Supplemented by reference TRBV2 and TRBJ2-5, the full variable domain reads EPEVTQTPSHQVTQMGQEVILRCVPISNHLYFYWYRQILGQKVEFLVSFYNNEISEKSEIFDDQFSVERPDGSNFTLKIRSTKLEDSAMYFCASSPTGFQETQYFGPGTRLLVL.